The clone carrying this T cell receptor (beta chain) came up a few times. The antigen is undetermined. These data are taken from a study of blood T cells in healthy people across ages. Study in general: Per every two T cells, about one barcoded beta molecule was captured by template switching.

With a J-beta primer mix and a sample-barcoded 5' primer, a second PCR ran 7 to 11 cycles. TCRdb re-analysed the 5' RACE reads in MiXCR, keeping a single row per CDR3 protein. Of some 290,000 distinct CDR3 sequences detected, roughly a quarter appear once; the ten largest clones hold approximately 29%. General study results and limits: PBMC samples, being unsorted, prevented any conclusive comparison of naive and antigen-experienced cells. The donors' CMV status was not determined, possibly confounding changes in expanded clonotypes.

Isolation recovered at least 7 million PBMCs from every sample. The sequenced material came from blood. The TCR sequence derives from a woman between 65 and 79 years old in good health.

The CDR3 protein is CSANPLTAGDSPLHF. The CDR3 DNA follows: TGCAGTGCGAATCCCCTAACGGCAGGGGATTCACCCCTCCACTTT. The V gene is TRBV20-1, the J gene TRBJ1-6, with D maybe TRBD1 (6 bases). CDR3 size: 15 residues. Trimming shortened V by 6 bases and J by 8 bases, and 20 bases separated the two germline ends. Germline-derived CDR1 and CDR2 are DFQATT and SNEGSKA (reference sequence).